This T cell receptor (beta chain) was captured in a study of blood T cell repertoires in COVID-19. On the study more broadly: COVID-19 samples collected from the United States, Italy and Spain covered acute and convalescent phases. Sample material is recorded as cDNA or gDNA derived from T cells, B-cell-depleted T cells, or PBMCs.

The authors' processing: Nucleated cell counts were estimated from reference gene primer amplification. Clones were read by immunoSEQ multiplex PCR, and TCRdb kept only the in-frame ones, dropping some. The DNA gave D and trimming, while V, J and clone size come from that table. Among under 350,000 clones listed, just over 85% were seen once. Assignment of participants to cohorts was predicated upon participant-reported clinical history. CDR3 length equals 11 residues. Deletions cut 5 bases from V and 7 bases from J, with 9 bases between. The sample taken for sequencing was PBMCs or T cells enriched from blood (not recorded which). The TCR originated in a middle-aged woman with acute COVID-19. V gene TRBV12-3 or TRBV12-4 combines with J gene TRBJ2-7; D is undetermined. The CDR3: CASSTRQEQYF. In nucleotides, the CDR3 is TGTGCCAGCAGTACCCGACAAGAGCAGTACTTC.